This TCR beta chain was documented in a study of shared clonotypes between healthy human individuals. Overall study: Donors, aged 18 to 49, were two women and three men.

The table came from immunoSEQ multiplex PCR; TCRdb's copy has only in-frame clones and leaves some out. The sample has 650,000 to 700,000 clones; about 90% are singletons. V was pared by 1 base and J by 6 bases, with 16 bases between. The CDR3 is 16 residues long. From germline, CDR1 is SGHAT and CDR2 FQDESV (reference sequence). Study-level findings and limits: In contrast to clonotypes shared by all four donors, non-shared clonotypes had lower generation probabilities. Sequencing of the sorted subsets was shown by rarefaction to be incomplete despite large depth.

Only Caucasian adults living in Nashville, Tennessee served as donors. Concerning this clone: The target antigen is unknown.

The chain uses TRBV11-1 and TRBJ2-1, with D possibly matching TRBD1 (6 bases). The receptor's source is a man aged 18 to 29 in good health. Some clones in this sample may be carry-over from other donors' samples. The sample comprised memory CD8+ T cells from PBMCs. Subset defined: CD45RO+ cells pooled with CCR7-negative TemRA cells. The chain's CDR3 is CASSLDVGQGFNEQFF. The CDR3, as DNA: TGTGCCAGCAGCTTAGACGTCGGGCAGGGGTTCAATGAGCAGTTCTTC.